This TCR beta chain emerged from a study of T cells in women clearing cervical HPV infection. The wider study: For cases, blood was sampled a median around 150 days after lesion detection, interquartile range about 80 to 220 days.

This table comes from immunoSEQ multiplex PCR, and its TCRdb copy is limited to in-frame clones, with some not included. Seen in this sample are some 30,000 clones; the ten most common clones hold approximately 6.8%. The sample was blood buffy coat. The clonotype comes from a woman between 18 and 75 years old with a cervical HPV16 infection that either progressed to CIN3+ or cleared (not recorded which).

The sequenced CDR3 bases are TGCGCCAGCAGCCGACTAGCGGGAGGGTTCTACAATGAG. This sequence encodes CASSRLAGGFYNE. The full CDR3 reads CASSRLAGGFYNEQFF. V usage is TRBV5-1 and J usage is TRBJ2-1; the match to TRBD2 covers 14 bases. The CDR3 end falls 3 residues outside the read, so it is completed with the germline J gene. The length of the CDR3 is 16 residues. Germline CDR1 reads SGHRS; CDR2 reads YFSETQ. V lost 4 bases and J lost 3; bases outside the gene matches: 3.